The 30 T cell receptor beta chains in this list originate from one sample, sequenced in a study of T cell repertoires in cytomegalovirus infection. TCRdb redid the calling of the reads with MiXCR, one entry per CDR3 protein. The repertoire has tens of thousands of distinct CDR3 sequences, about 18% of them found once; the top ten carry 55% to 65%. Their antigens are not known. Sample: CD8+ T cells from cultured PBMCs, taken from culture after CMV antigen stimulation. The source of these receptors is a human donor in good health (CMV status not recorded). Some clones in this sample may be carry-over from other donors' samples.

The chain is built from TRBV4-1 and TRBJ2-7; 12 positions match TRBD2. The CDR3 sequence is 16 residues long. V lost 1 base and J lost 3; bases outside the gene matches: 4. Germline V lookup: CDR1 MGHRA, CDR2 YSYEKL. CDR3 sequence: CASSQASGGAGYEQYF. DNA of the CDR3: TGCGCCAGCAGCCAAGCTAGCGGGGGGGCGGGCTACGAGCAGTACTTC.

This clonotype came up many times. The gene calls are TRBV4-1 and TRBJ1-5; possible D gene TRBD1, 5 bases. CDR3 length: 16 residues. From germline, CDR1 is MGHRA and CDR2 YSYEKL. V was trimmed by 0 bases and J by 0 bases, leaving 9 bases between them. CDR3 sequence reads: CASSQEGPYSNQPQHF. In DNA, the CDR3 is TGCGCCAGCAGCCAAGAGGGGCCTTATAGCAATCAGCCCCAGCATTTT.

This clonotype was counted between two and nine times. The chain couples TRBV19 to TRBJ1-1; 7 nucleotides agree with TRBD1. The trim removed 3 bases at V and 7 bases at J, leaving 14 bases unmatched. CDR1 and CDR2 (germline): LNHDA, SQIVND (reference sequence). The CDR3 is 16 amino acids. The CDR3 nucleotides read TGTGCCAGTAGTATCCGCCCGACAGGGAAGAAACATGAAGCTTTCTTT. Its protein product is CASSIRPTGKKHEAFF.

This clonotype has just a few counts. DNA of the CDR3: TGTGCCAGCAGGCTTGTTGGGGGTGAGCAGTTCTTC. It yields the protein CASRLVGGEQFF. The gene calls are TRBV6-8 and TRBJ2-1; D is perhaps TRBD1 or TRBD2 (5 bases each). This CDR3 comprises 12 residues. Germline V gene sequence: CDR1 MNHGY, CDR2 SAAAGT. The ends were cut back, 6 bases at V and 9 bases at J, with 12 bases in the middle.

J is TRBJ2-7 and V is TRBV6-2 or TRBV6-3, with D possibly TRBD2 on 5 matching bases. CDR1 MNHEY and CDR2 SVGEGT come from the germline V gene. CDR3 size: 14 residues. V was cut by 4 bases and J by 2 bases, with 12 bases left in between. Here the CDR3 DNA reads TGTGCCAGCAGTTGGGGAGTTCCCCCCTACGAGCAGTACTTC. It is translated as CASSWGVPPYEQYF.

This clonotype appeared a few times. The chain combines TRBV7-8 with TRBJ2-1; 8 bases are shared with TRBD2. This CDR3 region has 17 residues. Germline CDR1 reads SGHVS; CDR2 reads FQNEAQ. With 5 bases clipped from V and 0 bases from J, the junction kept 9 bases outside the gene matches. CDR3 DNA: TGTGCCAGCAGCCTAAAAGCGGGGGTGCTCTCCTACAATGAGCAGTTCTTC. Translation gives CASSLKAGVLSYNEQFF.

As to this clonotype: This may arise from a read error, as a much more abundant clone is one base away. The V call is TRBV11-2, the J call TRBJ2-2; 11 nucleotides agree with TRBD2. Germline lookup yields CDR1 SGHAT and CDR2 FQNNGV. The CDR3 runs 17 residues. V gave up 1 base and J gave up 1 base; unmatched junction bases: 2. The CDR3 sequence: CASSLGTSGWNTGELFF. The CDR3 DNA is TGTGCCAGCAGCTTAGGGACTAGCGGGTGGAACACCGGGGAGCTGTTTTTT.

The sample holds a few counts of this clonotype. This chain links TRBV7-8 with TRBJ2-3; TRBD1 matches at 8 bases. The V segment lost 3 bases and the J segment 4 bases; nucleotides outside the gene matches: 6. The CDR3 totals 15 residues. Germline V gene lookup returns CDR1 SGHVS and CDR2 FQNEAQ. CDR3 in DNA: TGTGCCAGCAGCTTGGACAGGGTTTTCGCAGATACGCAGTATTTT. Protein product: CASSLDRVFADTQYF.

The chain joins TRBV5-6 to TRBJ2-3, with D perhaps TRBD2 (5 bases). V lost 4 bases and J lost 2, with 20 bases in between. This CDR3 region has 17 residues. Germline V gene lookup returns CDR1 SGHDT and CDR2 YYEEEE. The CDR3 bases are TGTGCCAGCAGCAACGTCGTTTCCGGGGATTTCACAGATACGCAGTATTTT. As protein: CASSNVVSGDFTDTQYF.

The chain links TRBV12-5 to TRBJ1-1; a possible D gene is TRBD1 (5 bases). Trimming cost V 5 bases and J 1 base, with 17 bases left between them. Germline lookup yields CDR1 LGHNT and CDR2 FRNRAP. The CDR3 sequence is 16 residues long. The CDR3 DNA sequence: TGTGCTAGTGGTCCAACGGACGGGGGAAGGAACACTGAAGCTTTCTTT. This gives the protein CASGPTDGGRNTEAFF.

This clonotype was picked up a small number of times. The chain couples TRBV4-1 to TRBJ2-5, with TRBD2 as a possible D gene (7 bases). V dropped 1 base and J dropped 5 bases, with 14 bases sitting between them. Germline V lookup: CDR1 MGHRA, CDR2 YSYEKL. The CDR3 is 15 amino acids. CDR3 bases: TGCGCCAGCAGCCAAGGTCGGGGGGCCGGCGAGACCCAGTACTTC. It yields the protein CASSQGRGAGETQYF.

The chain carries TRBV12-5 and TRBJ2-7; D unresolved. This CDR3 has 13 amino acids. The V gene's germline CDR1 is LGHNT and CDR2 FRNRAP. Between the trimmed V and J ends, which lost 7 bases and 2 bases, there was a span of 12 bases. As DNA, the CDR3 is TGTGCTAGTGACCACAATTCGACCTACGAGCAGTACTTC. Protein sequence: CASDHNSTYEQYF.

The V gene is TRBV6-1, the J gene TRBJ2-1; 9 bases agree with TRBD2. The CDR3 has 15 residues. J was trimmed by 10 bases and V by 2 bases; bases with no gene match: 9. Per germline, CDR1 MNHNS and CDR2 SASEGT. CDR3 loop: CASSESGGRANEQFF. CDR3 coding DNA: TGTGCCAGCAGTGAAAGTGGCGGGAGGGCCAACGAGCAGTTCTTC.

The chain is built from TRBV30 and TRBJ2-2; a weak D match, TRBD2 (6 bases). This CDR3 region has 14 residues. The V and J ends lost 5 bases and 4 bases respectively, with 14 bases between them. Germline CDR1 reads GTSNPN; CDR2 reads SVGIG (reference sequence). CDR3 bases: TGTGCCTGGGGGCCGGGACTGACCACCGGGGAGCTGTTTTTT. It translates to CAWGPGLTTGELFF.

The chain employs TRBV7-4 and TRBJ1-2; D might be TRBD1 (6 bases). The CDR3 sequence is 16 residues long. Trimming cost V 0 bases and J 4 bases, with 15 bases left between them. The V gene's germline CDR1 is SGHVT and CDR2 SQSDAQ. The CDR3 nucleotides are TGTGCCAGCAGCTTAGCGCTCGAGGGGGGCGGCTATGGCTACACCTTC. Translation: CASSLALEGGGYGYTF.

This clonotype has only a few counts. The chain recombines TRBV27 with TRBJ2-3; the D is unclear. V lost 5 bases, J lost 1 base, and 16 bases lay in between. The germline V gene has CDR1 MNHEY and CDR2 SMNVEV (reference sequence). This CDR3 comprises 16 residues. DNA for the CDR3: TGTGCCAGCAGTAAAATCAGTGCCCGCCGCACAGATACGCAGTATTTT. It yields the protein CASSKISARRTDTQYF.

This rearrangement joins TRBV20-1 to TRBJ2-1; D uncertain. The CDR3 covers 16 residues. Trimming removed 4 bases from V and 0 bases from J, with 16 bases in between. In germline, CDR1 is DFQATT, CDR2 SNEGSKA (reference sequence). The CDR3 coding sequence is TGCAGTGCTATAAGCCCAGACTCTAGCTCCTACAATGAGCAGTTCTTC. Amino acids: CSAISPDSSSYNEQFF.

The chain joins TRBV12-5 to TRBJ1-1, with D unresolved. Germline assignment: CDR1 LGHNT and CDR2 FRNRAP. V was clipped by 6 bases and J by 5 bases, with 13 bases between them. The CDR3 spans 13 residues. CDR3 loop: CASGADGLTEAFF. CDR3 DNA: TGTGCTAGTGGCGCTGACGGTCTGACTGAAGCTTTCTTT.

This chain joins TRBV7-8 and TRBJ2-7; D could derive from TRBD1 or TRBD2 (7 bases each). Trimming cost V 1 base and J 0 bases, with 13 bases left between them. The CDR3 extends over 16 amino acids. From germline, CDR1 is SGHVS and CDR2 FQNEAQ. In nucleotides, the CDR3 is TGTGCCAGCAGCTTAGGAGGGAGGGGGCCCTCCTACGAGCAGTACTTC. Its protein product is CASSLGGRGPSYEQYF. The full variable domain, completed using reference TRBV7-8 and TRBJ2-7, is GAGVSQSPRYKVAKRGQDVALRCDPISGHVSLFWYQQALGQGPEFLTYFQNEAQLDKSGLPSDRFFAERPEGSVSTLKIQRTQQEDSAVYLCASSLGGRGPSYEQYFGPGTRLTVT.

J is TRBJ2-1 and V is TRBV28; 10 nucleotides match TRBD1. This CDR3 has 16 amino acids. Germline-derived CDR1 and CDR2 are MDHEN and SYDVKM. V lost 5 bases, J lost 7 bases, and 11 bases stayed unmatched. The CDR3 DNA reads as TGTGCCAGCAGTCCAGCCCGGACAGGGGGTGTAAATGAGCAGTTCTTC. It encodes CASSPARTGGVNEQFF.

The chain recombines TRBV9 with TRBJ1-2; D is uncertain. Trimming took 0 bases from V and 2 from J, leaving 8 bases between them. CDR3 length equals 14 residues. Germline values: CDR1 SGDLS, CDR2 YYNGEE. In nucleotides, the CDR3 is TGTGCCAGCAGCGTAGTTGACGGAAACTATGGCTACACCTTC. Translation: CASSVVDGNYGYTF.

The chain employs TRBV7-6 and TRBJ2-1; D not resolved. The CDR3 runs to 13 residues. Germline assignment: CDR1 SGHVS and CDR2 FNYEAQ. The V and J ends lost 8 bases and 3 bases respectively, with 11 bases between them. CDR3 nucleotide sequence: TGTGCCAGCTCCCTTACGCGCTACAATGAGCAGTTCTTC. Its translation: CASSLTRYNEQFF.

This clonotype was observed a few times. The chain couples TRBV12-3 or TRBV12-4 to TRBJ1-5; unclear D gene. The CDR3 has 14 amino acids. Trimming stripped 6 bases from V and 7 bases from J, with 16 bases between. CDR3 in amino acids: CASSSGRARQPQHF. The DNA of the CDR3 is TGTGCCAGCAGCTCGGGGAGGGCTCGGCAGCCCCAGCATTTT.

The V and J genes are TRBV27 and TRBJ2-1; no clear D gene. The V gene lost 6 bases and the J gene lost 9 bases, with 12 bases spanning the gap. This CDR3 comprises 12 residues. CDR1 is MNHEY and CDR2 is SMNVEV in the germline V gene (reference sequence). This CDR3 is CASSFSAREQFF. CDR3 coding DNA: TGTGCCAGCAGCTTTAGTGCGCGTGAGCAGTTCTTC.

This clonotype was detected only a few times. The rearrangement uses TRBV7-2 and TRBJ2-2, with 9 bases lining up with TRBD1. CDR3 length equals 15 residues. The V gene's germline CDR1 is SGHTA and CDR2 FQGNSA. Trimming at V came to 5 bases and at J to 6 bases, leaving 7 bases not matched to a gene. CDR3 sequence: CASSHGTGFPGELFF. The CDR3 region has the DNA TGTGCCAGCAGCCACGGGACAGGGTTTCCCGGGGAGCTGTTTTTT.

This clonotype was detected only a few times. The J gene is TRBJ2-7, the V gene TRBV4-1; tentative D call: TRBD2 (6 bases). V gave up 0 bases and J gave up 0 bases, with 9 bases separating them. Germline V gives CDR1 MGHRA, CDR2 YSYEKL. There are 15 residues in the CDR3. The CDR3 protein is CASSQEVGSSYEQYF. DNA for the CDR3: TGCGCCAGCAGCCAAGAGGTCGGGAGCTCCTACGAGCAGTACTTC.

V usage is TRBV6-8 and J usage is TRBJ1-4, with D possibly TRBD1 on 5 matching bases. CDR1 MNHGY and CDR2 SAAAGT come from the germline V gene. The CDR3 is made up of 15 amino acids. The V gene lost 0 bases and the J gene lost 1 base, with 6 bases spanning the gap. The CDR3 DNA reads as TGTGCCAGCAGTTACTCGGGGGGAACTAATGAAAAACTGTTTTTT. Translating it yields CASSYSGGTNEKLFF.

There are many counts of this clonotype. CDR3 sequence reads: CASSDRLISYEQYF. CDR3 coding DNA: TGTGCCAGCAGTGACCGACTGATATCCTACGAGCAGTACTTC. The rearrangement joins TRBV25-1 to TRBJ2-7; D not certain. The germline V gene has CDR1 MGHDK and CDR2 SYGVNS. The CDR3 consists of 14 residues. V lost 3 bases to trimming and J lost 1 base, with 10 bases between them.

The chain uses TRBV7-9 and TRBJ1-2; 8 nucleotides align to TRBD1. CDR1 and CDR2 from the germline V gene are SEHNR and FQNEAQ (reference sequence). The CDR3 sequence is 14 residues long. V shed 5 bases and J 3 bases; nucleotides not matched to a gene: 5. In DNA form, the CDR3 reads TGTGCCAGCAGCCGGAACAGGGGGGACTATGGCTACACCTTC. Its translation: CASSRNRGDYGYTF.

The chain carries TRBV27 and TRBJ1-2, with D maybe TRBD1 (5 bases). From germline, CDR1 is MNHEY and CDR2 SMNVEV (reference sequence). The CDR3 loop spans 13 amino acids. V was trimmed by 6 bases and J by 14 bases, leaving 22 bases between them. CDR3 in amino acids: CASSSPPGGTLTF. In DNA, the CDR3 is TGTGCCAGCAGCTCCCCCCCCGGGGGGACGCTGACCTTC.